This paragraph reports one T cell receptor beta chain. This clone has a handful of counts. It has no known antigen specificity. Qualities for individual bases were not recorded, and no much larger clone is one base off. The entire amount of isolated RNA was reverse transcribed using the High Capacity cDNA Reverse Transcription Kit, so the sequenced TCRB transcripts were expressed ones. Deep immunoSEQ sequencing was performed on naive, central memory and regulatory T cell samples, with an average of roughly 3.5 million total reads per sample. Sorted cells were lysed in RLT buffer, and RNA was extracted using DNase-treated RNeasy Micro or Mini kits according to cell number. Each cell subset was processed separately to prevent cross-contamination, with patient and healthy donor samples processed together. The immunoSEQ multiplex PCR was used to amplify TCRB sequences from cDNA, yielding 87-bp fragments that span the CDR3 region. Sequencing of the amplicons was done on the Illumina HiSeq platform. From the authors' description of their analysis: Synthetic template baselines were used to correct PCR bias computationally, reads within Hamming distance 2 were collapsed, and singletons that could not be merged were discarded. Reads were aligned to IMGT to assign V, D and J genes, CDR3 length, and insertions or deletions at six rearrangement sites. Within each subset, clonotype counts were normalized to sorted cell number, after which true diversity and Gini coefficients were computed with the tcR R package. Repertoire sharing was quantified using the overlap coefficient calculated on TCRB nucleotide sequences. TCRdb took this table from immuneACCESS and kept in-frame rearrangements with V and J called. Such tables lack part of the clones; where checked against another copy, unresolved V genes explain under half of the gap, and the rest is unexplained. V, J and clone size are those of that table, while D and trimming were read from the DNA. Present in this sample are hundreds of thousands of clones, around 7.6% of which were seen just once. The ten largest clones capture 0.44% of the sample.

This sample is drawn from a study of beta chain features in type 1 diabetes (dated by TCRdb to 2017 to 2018). At the level of the whole study: No differences in mean age, gender distribution, total cell number or subset yield were found between patients and healthy donors. A total of about 99,000,000 sorted cells were examined across all samples, and RNA yield correlated strongly with the number of cells per subset. In the study, TCRB repertoires of sorted circulating CD4+ T cell subsets from recently diagnosed type 1 diabetes patients were compared with those of matched healthy donors. Naive and central memory subsets were obtained from all 28 donors, but regulatory and stem cell-like memory subsets were isolated from only 8 patients and 8 healthy donors.

What the study reported, not specific to this receptor: At VDJ recombination sites, type 1 diabetes patients had fewer insertions and more deleted nucleotides, which implies abnormalities in thymic rearrangement. Sequencing cDNA rather than genomic DNA could over-represent highly expressing activated cells, although activation and CD3 levels did not differ between groups. Type 1 diabetes patients showed a moderate but significant shortening of TCRB CDR3 length in all four CD4+ subsets. Only small numbers of individuals were included in the HLA sub-analyses, which left unresolved whether HLA type had any influence on TCRB rearrangement. Naive, central memory and regulatory TCRB repertoires appeared to be more alike among patients than among healthy donors. Shorter templates might be favored by PCR, yet because patient and control samples were amplified and corrected together, any such skew would affect both groups equally.

Based on the germline V gene, the CDR1 and CDR2 sequences are SNHLY and FYNNEI. Spanning cysteine to phenylalanine, the CDR3 consists of 13 amino acids. The kept DNA is CDR3 alone, 39 bases in frame from the first base. V gives up 3 bases and J gives up 15 bases, and the segment between their germline ends measures 18 bases. Each donor gave one peripheral blood draw, roughly 0.12 L on average, collected into heparinised tubes. A BD FACSAria II and a panel including CD45RO, CCR7, CD25, CD127, CD95 and CD27 were used to sort naive, central memory, regulatory and stem cell-like memory CD4+ T cells. Purity was above 98% for every sorted population. PBMCs were isolated right away by Lymphoprep density gradient centrifugation and were stained directly, without culture. To minimize batch effects, samples were stained and sorted in pairs, one healthy donor with one patient per experiment.

The sequence derives from a woman aged 18-30 years in good health. This sequence uses TRBV2 and TRBJ2-1, with the D assignment possibly TRBD1 or TRBD2, given 5 matching bases for each. Sequenced input: central memory CD4+ T cells from blood. CDR3 reads: CASSESPGTPRFF. Read as DNA, the sequence is TGTGCCAGCAGTGAGTCCCCCGGGACCCCTCGGTTCTTC. With all but the CDR3 taken from the reference TRBV2 and TRBJ2-1 genes, the full variable domain is: EPEVTQTPSHQVTQMGQEVILRCVPISNHLYFYWYRQILGQKVEFLVSFYNNEISEKSEIFDDQFSVERPDGSNFTLKIRSTKLEDSAMYFCASSESPGTPRFFGPGTRLTVL.